The clone carrying this T cell receptor (beta chain) was detected a few times. Antigen specificity is unknown. The sample originates from a study of T cells in Graves' hyperthyroidism and ophthalmopathy. Study outcomes and limitations: Blood also carried most thyroid clonotypes expanded above 0.001. A model of 13 V-J pairs discriminated ophthalmopathy from stable hyperthyroidism.

Germline-derived CDR1 and CDR2 are MGHRA and YSYEKL. The CDR3 consists of 17 residues. V dropped 4 bases and J dropped 1; count of bases not matched to a gene: 6. Amplification yielded TCR beta CDR3 regions, with RNA transcripts as the source. A set of HTBI primers served as the primers for a first-round RT-PCR of the TCR CDR3. TCRdb reprocessed the multiplex PCR reads with MiXCR, giving one entry per CDR3 protein. The sample consists of fewer than 800,000 distinct CDR3 sequences, 16% of them appearing once. This clonotype was sampled from a man between 18 and 35 years old with Graves' hyperthyroidism. Material for sequencing was blood. This rearrangement joins TRBV4-1 to TRBJ2-2; TRBD2 aligns across 10 bases. CDR3 protein: CASSLFLAGGNTGELFF. Written as DNA, the CDR3 is TGCGCCAGCAGCCTTTTTTTAGCGGGAGGGAACACCGGGGAGCTGTTTTTT.